The 6 T cell receptor beta chains listed next were all sequenced from one sample in a study of beta chain features in type 1 diabetes. The authors reverse transcribed all of the isolated RNA, so sequencing captured expressed TCRB transcripts. Assay: immunoSEQ multiplex PCR; the TCRdb copy retains only in-frame clones and omits some. Of more than 550,000 clones listed, roughly 13% are singletons. General study points: Moderate but significant shortening of TCRB CDR3s was recorded in all four CD4+ subsets from Type 1 diabetes patients.

Their cognate antigens are unknown. Sequencing input: naive CD4+ T cells from blood. These receptor sequences come from a young man with type 1 diabetes.

This clone was detected a few times. The J gene is TRBJ2-5, the V gene TRBV5-1, with a possible D match to TRBD2 (6 bases). The CDR3 spans 15 residues. Trimming took off 4 bases at V and 1 base at J, with 14 bases between the two ends. The germline V gene has CDR1 SGHRS and CDR2 YFSETQ. The CDR3 loop is CASSLGAGTQETQYF. CDR3 bases: TGCGCCAGCAGCCTCGGGGCGGGGACCCAAGAGACCCAGTACTTC. Using reference TRBV5-1 and TRBJ2-5 for the parts outside the CDR3, the full variable domain is KAGVTQTPRYLIKTRGQQVTLSCSPISGHRSVSWYQQTPGQGLQFLFEYFSETQRNKGNFPGRFSGRQFSNSRSEMNVSTLELGDSALYLCASSLGAGTQETQYFGPGTRLLVL.

The rearrangement links TRBV10-2 to TRBJ2-1; TRBD2 aligns across 7 bases. J gave up 4 bases and V 8 bases, and 11 bases lay outside the gene matches. The germline V gene has CDR1 WSHSY and CDR2 SAAADI. CDR3 size: 15 residues. This CDR3 is CASGVGRAIYNEQFF. DNA of the CDR3: TGCGCCAGCGGAGTGGGGAGGGCCATTTACAATGAGCAGTTCTTC.

This clone showed up just a few times. The gene calls are TRBV4-1 and TRBJ2-1; D is possibly TRBD2 (6 bases). The CDR3 contains 14 residues. Germline V CDR1 and CDR2: MGHRA, YSYEKL. V was pared by 4 bases and J by 15 bases, with 22 bases between. CDR3 sequence: CASSPPPGLAPWFF. CDR3 in DNA: TGCGCCAGCAGCCCACCCCCAGGGCTAGCGCCTTGGTTCTTC.

J is TRBJ2-5 and V is TRBV10-1; TRBD2 might be the D (5 bases). Germline lookup yields CDR1 WNHNN and CDR2 SYGVQD (reference sequence). The CDR3 has 14 amino acids. The V gene lost 2 bases and the J gene lost 5 bases, with 12 bases spanning the gap. The CDR3 DNA reads as TGCGCCAGCAGTGAGCACGGGAATGGGGAGACCCAGTACTTC. It is translated as CASSEHGNGETQYF.

This clone was seen more than once but under ten times. The chain employs TRBV18 and TRBJ2-7; the match to TRBD2 covers 8 bases. Germline CDR1 and CDR2: KGHSH and LQKENI. This CDR3 spans 15 amino acids. J was trimmed by 2 bases and V by 0 bases; bases with no gene match: 3. Here the CDR3 reads CASSPPGRGAYEQYF. CDR3 nucleotides: TGTGCCAGCTCACCACCCGGGAGGGGAGCCTACGAGCAGTACTTC. Supplemented by reference TRBV18 and TRBJ2-7, the full variable domain reads NAGVMQNPRHLVRRRGQEARLRCSPMKGHSHVYWYRQLPEEGLKFMVYLQKENIIDESGMPKERFSAEFPKEGPSILRIQQVVRGDSAAYFCASSPPGRGAYEQYFGPGTRLTVT.

This clone was counted a few times. The gene calls are TRBV19 and TRBJ2-5, with a weak D call TRBD2 (5 bases). V shed 5 bases and J shed 5 bases, with 18 bases lying between them. Germline-derived CDR1 and CDR2 are LNHDA and SQIVND (reference sequence). The CDR3 spans 15 residues. The CDR3 nucleotides are TGTGCCAGTAGTGTCCCCGGGGATCGACGGGAGACCCAGTACTTC. Residues: CASSVPGDRRETQYF.